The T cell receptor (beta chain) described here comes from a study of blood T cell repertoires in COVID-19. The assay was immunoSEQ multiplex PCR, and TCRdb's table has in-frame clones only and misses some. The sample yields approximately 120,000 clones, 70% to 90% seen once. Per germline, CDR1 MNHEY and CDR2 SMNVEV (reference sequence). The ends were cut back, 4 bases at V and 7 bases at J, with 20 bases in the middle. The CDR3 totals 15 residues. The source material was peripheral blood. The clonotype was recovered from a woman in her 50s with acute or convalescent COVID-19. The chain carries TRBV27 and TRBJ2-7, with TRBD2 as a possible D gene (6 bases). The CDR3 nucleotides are TGTGCCAGCAGTTCTAGGAGTAGCGGTCCCACTGAGCAGTACTTC. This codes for CASSSRSSGPTEQYF.